Listed below are T cell receptor beta chains from one sample, sequenced in a study of blood T cell repertoires in COVID-19. Measured with immunoSEQ multiplex PCR; TCRdb has only the in-frame clones, and not every one. This repertoire shows around 440,000 clones, about 87% found once; its top ten account for approximately 12%. The sample consisted of peripheral blood. The receptors derive from a woman between 45 and 65 years old with COVID-19, enrolled during active disease. Both conserved end residues are part of each CDR3. The D gene is left open where the match is weak. The size field is filled for only some rows; it gives once, few, many or a size class.

J,V,size,D,CDR3,DNA
TRBJ1-2,TRBV19,.,TRBD1,CASTQWAGTGGLYGYTF,TGTGCCAGTACCCAATGGGCCGGGACAGGGGGACTATATGGCTACACCTTC
TRBJ1-2,TRBV19,.,TRBD1,CASSSRDRGLSGGYTF,TGTGCCAGTTCCTCCCGGGACAGGGGGCTATCAGGTGGCTACACCTTC
TRBJ1-1,TRBV9,.,.,CASSVGPENTEAFF,TGTGCCAGCAGCGTAGGGCCAGAGAACACTGAAGCTTTCTTT
TRBJ1-1,TRBV7-8,once,.,CASSLALRGGKNTEAFF,TGTGCCAGCAGCTTAGCGTTGCGGGGAGGGAAGAACACTGAAGCTTTCTTT
TRBJ1-1,TRBV30,.,.,CAWKRGNTEAFF,TGTGCCTGGAAGCGCGGGAACACTGAAGCTTTCTTT
TRBJ1-5,TRBV5-8,.,.,CASSLLLRGQPQHF,TGTGCCAGCAGCTTACTCCTGCGAGGGCAGCCCCAGCATTTT
TRBJ2-3,TRBV9,.,TRBD1,CASSDWDSVSTDTQYF,TGTGCCAGCAGCGATTGGGACAGCGTGAGCACAGATACGCAGTATTTT
TRBJ1-1,TRBV9,.,.,CASSPRGSGEAFF,TGTGCCAGCAGCCCAAGGGGTTCGGGTGAAGCTTTCTTT
TRBJ2-6,TRBV19,.,TRBD1,CASIHTGVGANVLTF,TGTGCCAGTATCCACACAGGGGTTGGGGCCAACGTCCTGACTTTC
TRBJ1-6,TRBV3-1/TRBV3-2,.,.,CASSQEKSRVGNSPLHF,TGTGCCAGCAGCCAAGAGAAGAGCAGGGTGGGTAATTCACCCCTCCACTTT
TRBJ1-1,TRBV19,.,.,CASSIRWGQGGTEAFF,TGTGCCAGTAGTATCCGGTGGGGGCAAGGGGGCACTGAAGCTTTCTTT
TRBJ2-3,TRBV5-1,.,TRBD2,CASSLVGLAGGATDTQYF,TGCGCCAGCAGCTTGGTCGGACTAGCGGGGGGCGCCACAGATACGCAGTATTTT
TRBJ1-2,TRBV24-1,.,.,CATSEMGTSGYTF,TGTGCCACCAGTGAGATGGGGACTTCGGGCTACACCTTC
TRBJ1-1,TRBV29-1,.,.,CSVVQEGVGTEAFF,TGCAGCGTTGTCCAAGAGGGTGTCGGCACTGAAGCTTTCTTT
TRBJ1-1,TRBV6-5,.,.,CASTRGHTEAFF,TGTGCCAGCACCAGGGGCCACACTGAAGCTTTCTTT
TRBJ1-6,TRBV18,.,TRBD1,CASSDTGALHF,TGTGCCAGCTCAGACACAGGGGCCCTCCACTTT
TRBJ1-1,TRBV29-1,.,.,CSVALPPLGEAFF,TGCAGCGTCGCACTACCACCGTTGGGTGAAGCTTTCTTT
TRBJ1-2,TRBV27,.,.,CASSSAGQNYGYTF,TGTGCCAGCAGTTCAGCAGGACAGAACTATGGCTACACCTTC
TRBJ2-2,TRBV4-1,.,.,CASSRSVIGELFF,TGCGCCAGCAGTCGCAGTGTAATTGGGGAGCTGTTTTTT
TRBJ1-1,TRBV5-6,.,.,CASSLGERHTEAFF,TGTGCCAGCAGCTTGGGGGAGCGTCACACTGAAGCTTTCTTT
TRBJ1-1,TRBV15,.,.,CATSRTRQNTEAFF,TGTGCCACCAGCAGAACCCGACAGAACACTGAAGCTTTCTTT
TRBJ2-3,TRBV3-1/TRBV3-2,few,.,CASSQVAQDTQYF,TGTGCCAGCAGCCAAGTAGCGCAAGATACGCAGTATTTT